Below are 8 T cell receptor beta chains sequenced from a single sample in a study of neoadjuvant anti-PD-1 for oral cavity cancer. This sample's time point: after neoadjuvant nivolumab, at surgical resection. Produced via immunoSEQ multiplex PCR; TCRdb's table is partial and in-frame only. The sample records some 15,000 clones, more than 75% being singletons. The sequences come from PBMCs, collected after nivolumab (anti-PD-1) treatment. The receptors here all came from a person between 35 and 79 years old with oral cavity squamous cell carcinoma.

This chain's CDR3 is CASSYFGTHGYTF. The CDR3 DNA sequence: TGTGCCAGCAGTTACTTCGGGACCCATGGCTACACCTTC. The chain joins TRBV6-5 to TRBJ1-2, with D possibly TRBD1 on 5 matching bases. Deletions cut 1 base from V and 6 bases from J, with 9 bases between. The CDR3 has 13 amino acids. Germline values: CDR1 MNHEY, CDR2 SVGAGI.

The genes are TRBV2 and TRBJ2-5, with 7 bases fitting TRBD1. From germline, CDR1 is SNHLY and CDR2 FYNNEI. Trimming took 2 bases from V and 5 from J; bases not matched to a gene: 11. This CDR3 spans 16 amino acids. CDR3 nucleotides: TGTGCCAGCAGTGAATGGGGCCAGGGGGTTGGGGAGACCCAGTACTTC. Translation gives CASSEWGQGVGETQYF. The full variable domain, its missing parts supplied by reference TRBV2 and TRBJ2-5, is EPEVTQTPSHQVTQMGQEVILRCVPISNHLYFYWYRQILGQKVEFLVSFYNNEISEKSEIFDDQFSVERPDGSNFTLKIRSTKLEDSAMYFCASSEWGQGVGETQYFGPGTRLLVL.

In its sample, this clone was seen a few times. The chain links TRBV6-1 to TRBJ1-5; D perhaps matches TRBD1 (5 bases). This CDR3 has 16 amino acids. Germline CDR1 is MNHNS and CDR2 is SASEGT. Between the trimmed V and J ends, which lost 3 bases and 4 bases, there was a span of 16 bases. Here the CDR3 DNA reads TGTGCCAGCAGTGACTTCATAGGGGTGCTTAATCAGCCCCAGCATTTT. It is translated as CASSDFIGVLNQPQHF.

J is TRBJ1-2 and V is TRBV5-4; TRBD1 agrees at 8 bases. The V gene's germline CDR1 is SGHNT and CDR2 YYREEE (reference sequence). The length of the CDR3 is 13 residues. The ends lost 0 bases at V and 8 bases at J; junction bases unmatched: 3. DNA of the CDR3: TGTGCCAGCAGCTTGGACAGGGGGGGCGGCTACACCTTC. It specifies CASSLDRGGGYTF.

This clone occurred a few times. The V call is TRBV28, the J call TRBJ1-4, with D uncertain. V was cut by 8 bases and J by 0 bases, with 13 bases left in between. The CDR3 runs to 15 residues. Germline values: CDR1 MDHEN, CDR2 SYDVKM. CDR3 DNA sequence: TGTGCCAGCTCACGCCTTGACCCAACTAATGAAAAACTGTTTTTT. Amino acid sequence: CASSRLDPTNEKLFF.

This clone came up a few times. Written as DNA, the CDR3 is TGTGCCTGGAGCCCGCTCCCTAATCAGCCCCAGCATTTT. Translation: CAWSPLPNQPQHF. V is TRBV30 and J is TRBJ1-5; D remains ambiguous. Germline loops: CDR1 GTSNPN, CDR2 SVGIG (reference sequence). Trimming left V 3 bases short and J 4 bases short, with 10 bases between. CDR3 length: 13 residues.

V usage is TRBV19 and J usage is TRBJ1-1, with no clear D. The CDR3 extends over 12 amino acids. With 4 bases removed from V and 5 bases from J, the gap between germline ends came to 8 bases. CDR1 and CDR2 from the germline V gene are LNHDA and SQIVND (reference sequence). The CDR3 loop reads CASSRLGTEAFF. In DNA form, the CDR3 reads TGTGCCAGTAGTAGACTGGGGACTGAAGCTTTCTTT.

J is TRBJ2-6 and V is TRBV7-9; D gene ambiguous. V was cut by 1 base and J by 0 bases, with 10 bases left in between. CDR3 length: 17 amino acids. Germline CDR1 reads SEHNR; CDR2 reads FQNEAQ (reference sequence). The CDR3 region has the DNA TGTGCCAGCAGCTTAGGTGTAGGCCTCTCTGGGGCCAACGTCCTGACTTTC. It codes for CASSLGVGLSGANVLTF.